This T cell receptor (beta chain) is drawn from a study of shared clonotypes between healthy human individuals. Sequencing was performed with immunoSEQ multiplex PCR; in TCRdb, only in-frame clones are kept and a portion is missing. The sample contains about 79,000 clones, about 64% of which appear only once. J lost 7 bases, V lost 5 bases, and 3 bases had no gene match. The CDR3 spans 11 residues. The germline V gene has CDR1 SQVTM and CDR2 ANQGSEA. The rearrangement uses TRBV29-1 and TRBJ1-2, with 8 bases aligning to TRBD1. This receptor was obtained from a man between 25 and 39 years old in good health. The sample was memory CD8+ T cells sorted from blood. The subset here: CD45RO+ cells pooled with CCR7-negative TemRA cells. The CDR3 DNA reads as TGCAGCGTTACGGACAGGGCTGGCTACACCTTC. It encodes CSVTDRAGYTF.